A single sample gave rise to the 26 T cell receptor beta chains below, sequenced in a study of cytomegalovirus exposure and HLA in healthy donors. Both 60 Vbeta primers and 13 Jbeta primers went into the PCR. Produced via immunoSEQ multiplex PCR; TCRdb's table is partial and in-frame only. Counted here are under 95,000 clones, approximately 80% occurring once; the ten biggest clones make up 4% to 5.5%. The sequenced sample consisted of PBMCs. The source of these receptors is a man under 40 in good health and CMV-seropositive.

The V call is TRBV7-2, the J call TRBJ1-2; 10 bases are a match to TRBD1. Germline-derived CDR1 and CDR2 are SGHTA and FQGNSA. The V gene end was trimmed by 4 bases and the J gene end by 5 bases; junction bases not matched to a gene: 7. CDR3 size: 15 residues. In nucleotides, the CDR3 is TGTGCCAGCAGCTCCCCGGACAGGGGGAGGTATGGCTACACCTTC. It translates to CASSSPDRGRYGYTF.

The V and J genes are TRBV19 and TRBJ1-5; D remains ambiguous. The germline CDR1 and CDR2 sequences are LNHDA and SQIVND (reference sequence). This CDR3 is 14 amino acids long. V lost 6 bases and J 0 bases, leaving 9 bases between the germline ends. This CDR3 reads CASSTIHSNQPQHF. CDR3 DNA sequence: TGTGCCAGTAGCACAATCCATAGCAATCAGCCCCAGCATTTT.

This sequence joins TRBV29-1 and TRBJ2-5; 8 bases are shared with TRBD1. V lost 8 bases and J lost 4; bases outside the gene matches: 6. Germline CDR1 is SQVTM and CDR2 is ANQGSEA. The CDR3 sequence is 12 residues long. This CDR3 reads CSLGRGRETQYF. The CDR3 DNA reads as TGCAGCCTTGGCAGGGGGCGAGAGACCCAGTACTTC.

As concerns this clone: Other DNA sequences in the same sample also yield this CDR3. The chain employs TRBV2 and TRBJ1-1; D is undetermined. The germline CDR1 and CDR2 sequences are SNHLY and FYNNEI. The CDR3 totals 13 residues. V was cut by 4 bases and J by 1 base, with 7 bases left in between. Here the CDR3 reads CASSVQANTEAFF. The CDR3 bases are TGTGCCAGCAGTGTCCAGGCGAACACTGAAGCTTTCTTT. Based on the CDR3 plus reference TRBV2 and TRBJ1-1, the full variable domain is EPEVTQTPSHQVTQMGQEVILRCVPISNHLYFYWYRQILGQKVEFLVSFYNNEISEKSEIFDDQFSVERPDGSNFTLKIRSTKLEDSAMYFCASSVQANTEAFFGQGTRLTVV.

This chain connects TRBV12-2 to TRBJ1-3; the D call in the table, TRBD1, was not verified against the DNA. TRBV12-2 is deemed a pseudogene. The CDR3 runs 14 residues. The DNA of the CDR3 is TGTGCAAGTCGCTTACCACAGGGGGAAAACACCATATATTTT. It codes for CASRLPQGENTIYF.

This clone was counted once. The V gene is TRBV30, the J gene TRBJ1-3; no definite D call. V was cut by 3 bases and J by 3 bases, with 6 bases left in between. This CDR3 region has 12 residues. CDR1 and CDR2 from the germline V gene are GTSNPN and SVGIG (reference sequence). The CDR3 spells CAWRVSGNTIYF. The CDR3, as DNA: TGTGCCTGGAGGGTCAGTGGAAACACCATATATTTT.

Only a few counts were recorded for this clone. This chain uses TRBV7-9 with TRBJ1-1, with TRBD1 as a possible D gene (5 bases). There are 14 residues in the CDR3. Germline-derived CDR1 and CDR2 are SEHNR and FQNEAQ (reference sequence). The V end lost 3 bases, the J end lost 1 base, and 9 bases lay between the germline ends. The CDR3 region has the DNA TGTGCCAGCAGCTTCGGCACAGGGAACACTGAAGCTTTCTTT. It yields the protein CASSFGTGNTEAFF.

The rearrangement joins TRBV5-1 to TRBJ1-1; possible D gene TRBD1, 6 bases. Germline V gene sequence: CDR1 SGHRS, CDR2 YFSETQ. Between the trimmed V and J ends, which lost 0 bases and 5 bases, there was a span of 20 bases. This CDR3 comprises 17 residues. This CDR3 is CASSLGDNLHVGTEAFF. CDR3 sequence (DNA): TGCGCCAGCAGCTTGGGGGACAACCTTCATGTGGGGACTGAAGCTTTCTTT. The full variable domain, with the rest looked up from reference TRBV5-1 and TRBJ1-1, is KAGVTQTPRYLIKTRGQQVTLSCSPISGHRSVSWYQQTPGQGLQFLFEYFSETQRNKGNFPGRFSGRQFSNSRSEMNVSTLELGDSALYLCASSLGDNLHVGTEAFFGQGTRLTVV.

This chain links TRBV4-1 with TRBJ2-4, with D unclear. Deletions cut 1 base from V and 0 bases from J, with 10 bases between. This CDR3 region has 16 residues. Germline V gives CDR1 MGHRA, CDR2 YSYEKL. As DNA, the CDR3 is TGCGCCAGCAGCCAAGCCCCGAGTCTAGCCAAAAACATTCAGTACTTC. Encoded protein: CASSQAPSLAKNIQYF.

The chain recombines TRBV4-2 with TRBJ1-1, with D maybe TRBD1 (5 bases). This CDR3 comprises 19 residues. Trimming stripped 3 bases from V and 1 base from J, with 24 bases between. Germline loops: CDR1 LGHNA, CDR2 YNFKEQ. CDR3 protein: CASSHPLKGNVRRNTEAFF. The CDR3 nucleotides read TGTGCCAGCAGCCACCCACTGAAGGGGAATGTGAGGCGGAACACTGAAGCTTTCTTT.

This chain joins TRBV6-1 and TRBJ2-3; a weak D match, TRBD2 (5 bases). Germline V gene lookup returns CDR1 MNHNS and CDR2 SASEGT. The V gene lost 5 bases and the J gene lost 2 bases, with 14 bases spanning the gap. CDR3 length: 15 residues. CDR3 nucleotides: TGTGCCAGCAGTCTGAGACTACAACCCACAGATACGCAGTATTTT. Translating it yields CASSLRLQPTDTQYF.

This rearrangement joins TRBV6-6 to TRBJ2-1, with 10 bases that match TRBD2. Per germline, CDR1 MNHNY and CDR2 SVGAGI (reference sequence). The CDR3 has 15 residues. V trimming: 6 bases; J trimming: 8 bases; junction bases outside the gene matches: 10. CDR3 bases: TGTGCCAGCAGCCCGGTGGCTAGCGGGGGCGATGAGCAGTTCTTC. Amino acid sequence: CASSPVASGGDEQFF.

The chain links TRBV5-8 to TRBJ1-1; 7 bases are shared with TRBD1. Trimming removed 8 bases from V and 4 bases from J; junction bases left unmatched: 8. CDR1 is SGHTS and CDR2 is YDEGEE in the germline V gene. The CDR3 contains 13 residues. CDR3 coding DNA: TGTGCCAGTCTAGACAGGGCCCGCACTGAAGCTTTCTTT. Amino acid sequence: CASLDRARTEAFF.

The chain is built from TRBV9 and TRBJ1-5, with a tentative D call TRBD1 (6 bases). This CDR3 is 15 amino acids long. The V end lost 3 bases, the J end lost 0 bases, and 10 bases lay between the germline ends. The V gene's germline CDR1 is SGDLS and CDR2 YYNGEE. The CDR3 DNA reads TGTGCCAGCAGCGCGACAGGCTATAGCAATCAGCCCCAGCATTTT. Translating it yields CASSATGYSNQPQHF.

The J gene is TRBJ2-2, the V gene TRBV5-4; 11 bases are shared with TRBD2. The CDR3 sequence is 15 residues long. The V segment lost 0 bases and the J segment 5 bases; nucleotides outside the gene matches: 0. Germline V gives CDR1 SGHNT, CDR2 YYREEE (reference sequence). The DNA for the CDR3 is TGTGCCAGCAGCTTGGGACTAGCGGGAACCGGGGAGCTGTTTTTT. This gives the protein CASSLGLAGTGELFF.

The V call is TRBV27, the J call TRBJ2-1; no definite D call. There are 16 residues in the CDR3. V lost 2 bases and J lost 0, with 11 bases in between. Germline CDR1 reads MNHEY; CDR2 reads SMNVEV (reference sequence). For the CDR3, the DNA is TGTGCCAGCAGTTTAAGGAGCCCTAGCTCCTACAATGAGCAGTTCTTC. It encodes CASSLRSPSSYNEQFF.

CDR3: CASRLTGTGSPPLHF. The CDR3 nucleotides read TGCGCCAGCAGATTGACCGGGACAGGGAGTCCACCCCTCCACTTT. V is TRBV5-1 and J is TRBJ1-6, with TRBD1 matching 9 bases. The CDR3 is 15 residues long. V lost 5 bases, J lost 11 bases, and 11 bases stayed unmatched. CDR1 is SGHRS, CDR2 YFSETQ, per germline. Filled out from reference TRBV5-1 and TRBJ1-6, the complete variable domain reads KAGVTQTPRYLIKTRGQQVTLSCSPISGHRSVSWYQQTPGQGLQFLFEYFSETQRNKGNFPGRFSGRQFSNSRSEMNVSTLELGDSALYLCASRLTGTGSPPLHFGNGTRLTVT.

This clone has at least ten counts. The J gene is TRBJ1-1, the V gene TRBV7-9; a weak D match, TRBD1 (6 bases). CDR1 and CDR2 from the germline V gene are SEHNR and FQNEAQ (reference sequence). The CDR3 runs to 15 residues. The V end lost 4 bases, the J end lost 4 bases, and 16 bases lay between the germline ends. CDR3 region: CASSSLQGVFTEAFF. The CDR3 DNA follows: TGTGCCAGCAGCTCCCTACAGGGTGTGTTCACTGAAGCTTTCTTT. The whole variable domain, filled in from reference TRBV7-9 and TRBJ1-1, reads DTGVSQNPRHKITKRGQNVTFRCDPISEHNRLYWYRQTLGQGPEFLTYFQNEAQLEKSRLLSDRFSAERPKGSFSTLEIQRTEQGDSAMYLCASSSLQGVFTEAFFGQGTRLTVV.

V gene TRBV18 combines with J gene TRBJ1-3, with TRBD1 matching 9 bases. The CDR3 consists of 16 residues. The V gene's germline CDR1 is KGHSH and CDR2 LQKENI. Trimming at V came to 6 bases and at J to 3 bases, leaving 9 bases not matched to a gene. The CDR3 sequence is CASSHPGTGNGNTIYF. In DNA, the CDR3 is TGTGCCAGCTCTCACCCAGGGACAGGGAATGGAAACACCATATATTTT.

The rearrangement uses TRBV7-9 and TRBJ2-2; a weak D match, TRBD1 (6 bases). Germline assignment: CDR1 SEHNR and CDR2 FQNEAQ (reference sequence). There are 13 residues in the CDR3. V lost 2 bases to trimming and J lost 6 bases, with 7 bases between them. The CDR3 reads CASSLPGAGELFF. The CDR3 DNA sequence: TGTGCCAGCAGCTTACCAGGGGCCGGGGAGCTGTTTTTT.

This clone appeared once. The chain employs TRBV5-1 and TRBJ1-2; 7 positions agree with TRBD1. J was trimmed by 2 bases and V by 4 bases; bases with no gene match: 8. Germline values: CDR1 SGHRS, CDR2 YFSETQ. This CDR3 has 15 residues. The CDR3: CASSQPGQQNYGYTF. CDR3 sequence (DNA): TGCGCCAGCAGCCAACCGGGACAGCAAAACTATGGCTACACCTTC.

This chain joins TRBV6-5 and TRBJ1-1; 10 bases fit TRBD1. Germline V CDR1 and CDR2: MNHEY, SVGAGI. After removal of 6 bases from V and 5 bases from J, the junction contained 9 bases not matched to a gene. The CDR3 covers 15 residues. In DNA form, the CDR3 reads TGTGCCAGCAGCCTCCGGACAGGGGGAGGAACTGAAGCTTTCTTT. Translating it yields CASSLRTGGGTEAFF.

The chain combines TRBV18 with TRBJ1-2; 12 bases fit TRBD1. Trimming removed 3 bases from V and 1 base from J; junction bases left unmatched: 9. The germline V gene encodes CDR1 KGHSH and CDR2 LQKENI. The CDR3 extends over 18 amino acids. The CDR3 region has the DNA TGTGCCAGCTCACCGAAGGGACAGGGGGCATCTGGTAACTATGGCTACACCTTC. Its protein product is CASSPKGQGASGNYGYTF.

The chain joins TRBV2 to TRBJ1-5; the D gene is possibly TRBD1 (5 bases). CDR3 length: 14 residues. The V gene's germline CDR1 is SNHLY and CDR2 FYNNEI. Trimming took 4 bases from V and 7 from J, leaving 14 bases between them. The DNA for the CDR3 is TGTGCCAGCAGTGCAGCAGGGAAGCGGCAGCCCCAGCATTTT. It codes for CASSAAGKRQPQHF.

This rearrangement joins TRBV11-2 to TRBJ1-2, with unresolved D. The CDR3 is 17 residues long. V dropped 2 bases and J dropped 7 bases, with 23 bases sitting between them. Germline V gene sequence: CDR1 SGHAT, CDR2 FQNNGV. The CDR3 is CASSLPLWGGKSSGYTF. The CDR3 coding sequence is TGTGCCAGCAGCTTACCTCTGTGGGGAGGGAAATCTTCTGGCTACACCTTC.

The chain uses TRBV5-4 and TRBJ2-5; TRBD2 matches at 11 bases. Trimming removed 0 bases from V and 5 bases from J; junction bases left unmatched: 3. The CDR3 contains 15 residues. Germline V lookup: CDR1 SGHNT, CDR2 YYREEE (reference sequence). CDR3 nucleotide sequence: TGTGCCAGCAGCTTGGTAGCGGGGGGGGCGGAGACCCAGTACTTC. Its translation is CASSLVAGGAETQYF.